The next 4 T cell receptor beta chains were all read from a single sample in a study of blood T cell repertoires in COVID-19. Profiling relied on immunoSEQ multiplex PCR, and the TCRdb table lists in-frame clones only, not all of them. The data contain hundreds of thousands of clones, about 80% of them singletons. The specimen sequenced was peripheral blood. Receptor source: a man older than 75 with acute or convalescent COVID-19.

This chain links TRBV18 with TRBJ2-3; 7 bases are shared with TRBD2. Germline loops: CDR1 KGHSH, CDR2 LQKENI. V lost 5 bases to trimming and J lost 2 bases; unmatched junction nucleotides: 4. The CDR3 length is 14 residues. CDR3 protein: CASSDLADTDTQYF. The CDR3 DNA reads TGTGCCAGCTCAGACCTAGCGGACACAGATACGCAGTATTTT.

This clone was picked up one time. The chain couples TRBV28 to TRBJ2-1; no firm D call. V shed 3 bases and J shed 9 bases, with 9 bases lying between them. The CDR3 loop spans 12 amino acids. CDR1 and CDR2 from the germline V gene are MDHEN and SYDVKM. The CDR3 loop is CASSLPLGEQFF. Here the CDR3 DNA reads TGTGCCAGCAGTTTGCCTCTAGGTGAGCAGTTCTTC.

The genes are TRBV6-5 and TRBJ1-1; D remains unclear. Trimming shortened V by 0 bases and J by 0 bases, and 2 bases separated the two germline ends. CDR3 size: 13 residues. Germline CDR1 reads MNHEY; CDR2 reads SVGAGI. Written as DNA, the CDR3 is TGTGCCAGCAGTTACTCCGTGAACACTGAAGCTTTCTTT. It translates to CASSYSVNTEAFF.

Of note for this clone: This sample also contains other DNA sequences that code for the same CDR3. The chain employs TRBV5-1 and TRBJ2-7; 8 bases match TRBD2. The J segment lost 3 bases and the V segment lost 0 bases, leaving 2 bases of the junction unmatched. Germline V gene sequence: CDR1 SGHRS, CDR2 YFSETQ. The CDR3 contains 14 residues. This CDR3 is CASSLASGSYEQYF. DNA of the CDR3: TGCGCCAGCAGCTTGGCCAGCGGGAGCTACGAGCAGTACTTC.